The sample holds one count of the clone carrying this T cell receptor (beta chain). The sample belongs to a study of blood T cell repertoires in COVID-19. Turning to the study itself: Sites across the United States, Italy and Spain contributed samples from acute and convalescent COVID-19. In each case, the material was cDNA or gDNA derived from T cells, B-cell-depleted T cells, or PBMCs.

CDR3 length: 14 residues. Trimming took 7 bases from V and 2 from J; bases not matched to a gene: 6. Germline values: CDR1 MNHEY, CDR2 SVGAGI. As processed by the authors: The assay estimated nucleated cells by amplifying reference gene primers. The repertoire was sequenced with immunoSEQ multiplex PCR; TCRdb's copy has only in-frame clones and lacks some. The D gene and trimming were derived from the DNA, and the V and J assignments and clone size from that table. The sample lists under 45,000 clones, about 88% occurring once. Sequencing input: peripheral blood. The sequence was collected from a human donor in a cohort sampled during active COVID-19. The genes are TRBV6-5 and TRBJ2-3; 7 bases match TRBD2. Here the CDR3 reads CASKGRGNTDTQYF. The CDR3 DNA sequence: TGTGCCAGCAAGGGGCGGGGGAACACAGATACGCAGTATTTT.